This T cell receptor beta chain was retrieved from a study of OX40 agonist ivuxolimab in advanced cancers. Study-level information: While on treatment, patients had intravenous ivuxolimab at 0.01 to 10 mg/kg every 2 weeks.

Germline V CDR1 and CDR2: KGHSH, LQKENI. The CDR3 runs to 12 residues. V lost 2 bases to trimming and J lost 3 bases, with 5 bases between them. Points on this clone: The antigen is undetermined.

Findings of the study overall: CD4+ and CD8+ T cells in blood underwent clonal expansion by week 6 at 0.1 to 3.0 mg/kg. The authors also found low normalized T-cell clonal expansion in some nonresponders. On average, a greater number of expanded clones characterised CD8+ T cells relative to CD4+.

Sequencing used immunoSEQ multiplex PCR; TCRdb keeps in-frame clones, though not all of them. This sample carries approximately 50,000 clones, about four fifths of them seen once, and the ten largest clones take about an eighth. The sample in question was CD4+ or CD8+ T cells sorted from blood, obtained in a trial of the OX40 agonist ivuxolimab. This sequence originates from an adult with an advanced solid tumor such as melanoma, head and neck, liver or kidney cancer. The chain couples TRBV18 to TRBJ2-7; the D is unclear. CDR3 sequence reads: CASSPGVYEQYF. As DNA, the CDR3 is TGTGCCAGCTCACCAGGGGTCTACGAGCAGTACTTC.